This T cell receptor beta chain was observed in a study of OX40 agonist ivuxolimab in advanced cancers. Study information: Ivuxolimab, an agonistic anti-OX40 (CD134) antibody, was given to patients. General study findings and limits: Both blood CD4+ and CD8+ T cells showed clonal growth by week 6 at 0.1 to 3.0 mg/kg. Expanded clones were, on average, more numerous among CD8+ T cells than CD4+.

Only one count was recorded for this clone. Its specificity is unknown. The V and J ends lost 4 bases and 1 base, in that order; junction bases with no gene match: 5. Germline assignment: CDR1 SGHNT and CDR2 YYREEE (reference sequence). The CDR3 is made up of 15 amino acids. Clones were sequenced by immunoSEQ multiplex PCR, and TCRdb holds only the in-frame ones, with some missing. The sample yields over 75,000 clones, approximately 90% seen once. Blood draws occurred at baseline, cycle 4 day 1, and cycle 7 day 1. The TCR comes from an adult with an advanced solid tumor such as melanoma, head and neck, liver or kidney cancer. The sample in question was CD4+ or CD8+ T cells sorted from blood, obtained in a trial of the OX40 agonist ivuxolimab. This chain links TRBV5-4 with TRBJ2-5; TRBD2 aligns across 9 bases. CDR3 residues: CASSAGTSSQETQYF. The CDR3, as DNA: TGTGCCAGCAGCGCTGGGACTAGCAGCCAAGAGACCCAGTACTTC.